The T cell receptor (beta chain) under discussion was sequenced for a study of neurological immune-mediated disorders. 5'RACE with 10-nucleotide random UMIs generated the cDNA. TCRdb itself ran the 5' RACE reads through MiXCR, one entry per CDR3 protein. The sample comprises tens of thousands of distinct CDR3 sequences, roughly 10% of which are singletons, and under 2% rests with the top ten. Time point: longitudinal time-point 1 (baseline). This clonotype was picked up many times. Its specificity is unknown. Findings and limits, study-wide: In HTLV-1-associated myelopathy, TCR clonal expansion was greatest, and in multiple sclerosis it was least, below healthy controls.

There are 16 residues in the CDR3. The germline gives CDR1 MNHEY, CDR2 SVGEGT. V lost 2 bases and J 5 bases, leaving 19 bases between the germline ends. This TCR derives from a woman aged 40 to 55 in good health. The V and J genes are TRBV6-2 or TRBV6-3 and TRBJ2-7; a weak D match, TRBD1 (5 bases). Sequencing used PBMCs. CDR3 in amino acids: CASSYQSTRQGHEQYF. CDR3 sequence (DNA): TGTGCCAGCAGTTACCAATCCACCCGGCAGGGCCACGAGCAGTACTTC.